The rows below give T cell receptor beta chains drawn from one sample of a study of cytomegalovirus exposure and HLA in healthy donors. TCRdb's table, derived via immunoSEQ multiplex PCR, lists solely in-frame clones and lacks some. This sample yields approximately 210,000 clones, of which 82% are seen a single time; 6% belongs to the top ten. The sequencing input was PBMCs. The receptors stem from a man aged 35-49 years in good health and CMV-seropositive. Both conserved end residues are part of each CDR3. The D gene is left open where the match is weak. Some rows have no size entry. The others give once, few or many, or a class for an expanded clone.

.	TRBD1	TRBV7-8	TRBJ1-2	CASSLGTGFDYGYTF	TGTGCCAGCAGCTTGGGGACAGGGTTTGACTATGGCTACACCTTC
.	TRBD2	TRBV7-9	TRBJ2-3	CASSLGISGSADTQYF	TGTGCCAGCAGCTTAGGGATTAGCGGGAGTGCAGATACGCAGTATTTT
.	.	TRBV6-1	TRBJ1-3	CASKFTGRAGNTIYF	TGTGCCAGCAAATTCACAGGGAGGGCTGGAAACACCATATATTTT
.	.	TRBV28	TRBJ2-1	CASSPRHWEQFF	TGTGCCAGCAGTCCCAGGCATTGGGAGCAGTTCTTC
.	TRBD1	TRBV19	TRBJ1-2	CASRRQGEGFGYTF	TGTGCCAGTAGAAGACAGGGGGAAGGTTTTGGCTACACCTTC
.	.	TRBV7-3	TRBJ2-5	CASSPGGTGETQYF	TGTGCCAGCAGCCCTGGCGGGACGGGAGAGACCCAGTACTTC
.	.	TRBV10-1	TRBJ2-1	CASSPTRNEQFF	TGCGCCAGCAGTCCCACTAGAAATGAGCAGTTCTTC
.	.	TRBV7-9	TRBJ2-2	CASSLVGALNTGELFF	TGTGCCAGCAGCTTAGTGGGGGCGTTGAACACCGGGGAGCTGTTTTTT
.	TRBD1	TRBV2	TRBJ1-1	CASRTGVNEAFF	TGTGCCAGCAGGACAGGGGTTAATGAAGCTTTCTTT
once	TRBD1	TRBV6-5	TRBJ2-1	CASSLTGGEGNEQFF	TGTGCCAGCAGTCTAACAGGGGGAGAAGGCAATGAGCAGTTCTTC
.	.	TRBV7-6	TRBJ1-1	CASSRVRESSEAFF	TGTGCCAGCAGCCGGGTGAGAGAATCGAGTGAAGCTTTCTTT
.	.	TRBV5-1	TRBJ2-7	CASSLTWEAPYEQYF	TGCGCCAGCAGCTTGACATGGGAGGCCCCCTACGAGCAGTACTTC
.	TRBD2	TRBV29-1	TRBJ2-3	CSGTGGGRGRTDTQYF	TGCAGCGGCACCGGAGGCGGGAGGGGACGCACAGATACGCAGTATTTT
.	.	TRBV14	TRBJ2-1	CASSQKVGRYNEQFF	TGTGCCAGCAGCCAGAAGGTGGGGAGGTACAATGAGCAGTTCTTC
.	.	TRBV27	TRBJ2-2	CASSLRGNEEELFF	TGTGCCAGCAGTTTAAGAGGGAATGAGGAGGAGCTGTTTTTT
.	TRBD2	TRBV5-4	TRBJ2-1	CASSLGLAGPEDEQFF	TGTGCCAGCAGCTTGGGGTTAGCGGGACCAGAGGATGAGCAGTTCTTC
.	.	TRBV6-6	TRBJ1-1	CASPYRTKGAFF	TGTGCCAGCCCCTATAGGACAAAAGGAGCTTTCTTT
few	TRBD1	TRBV6-4	TRBJ2-1	CASSDSSLGGHEQFF	TGTGCCAGCAGTGACTCGAGTCTAGGGGGCCATGAGCAGTTCTTC
.	.	TRBV4-1	TRBJ1-1	CASSQGQFSEAFF	TGCGCCAGCAGCCAAGGACAATTTTCTGAAGCTTTCTTT
.	.	TRBV6-6	TRBJ2-7	CASSYSPDLTYEQYF	TGTGCCAGCAGTTACTCGCCGGACTTAACCTACGAGCAGTACTTC
.	.	TRBV29-1	TRBJ1-1	CSVEVSTEAFF	TGCAGCGTTGAAGTGTCGACTGAAGCTTTCTTT
once	.	TRBV25-1	TRBJ2-1	CASSVGYSSYNEQFF	TGTGCCAGCAGTGTGGGCTATAGCTCCTACAATGAGCAGTTCTTC
.	TRBD2	TRBV10-3	TRBJ2-1	CAISEGRERRNEQFF	TGTGCCATCAGTGAGGGGCGGGAGCGCAGGAATGAGCAGTTCTTC
.	TRBD1	TRBV4-2	TRBJ1-2	CASSPGTAPNYGYTF	TGTGCCAGCAGCCCAGGGACAGCTCCTAACTATGGCTACACCTTC
.	TRBD2	TRBV4-1	TRBJ2-5	CASSRGGETQYF	TGCGCCAGCAGCCGCGGGGGAGAGACCCAGTACTTC
.	.	TRBV7-9	TRBJ2-7	CASSFYSEQYF	TGTGCCAGCAGCTTCTACTCCGAGCAGTACTTC
.	TRBD2	TRBV11-3	TRBJ2-1	CASSSASGVPYNEQFF	TGTGCCAGCAGCTCTGCAAGCGGGGTCCCCTACAATGAGCAGTTCTTC
.	TRBD2	TRBV25-1	TRBJ2-2	CASSATSGRIGELFF	TGTGCCAGCAGTGCGACTAGCGGGAGGATCGGGGAGCTGTTTTTT
.	.	TRBV5-1	TRBJ2-2	CASSLDETANTGELFF	TGCGCCAGCAGCTTGGATGAGACAGCTAACACCGGGGAGCTGTTTTTT
.	.	TRBV18	TRBJ1-2	CASSLNRVKRYGYTF	TGTGCCAGCTCCCTGAACAGGGTCAAGAGGTATGGCTACACCTTC
.	.	TRBV5-1	TRBJ2-7	CASSGVAAYEQYF	TGCGCCAGCAGCGGAGTGGCGGCCTACGAGCAGTACTTC
.	TRBD2	TRBV30	TRBJ2-7	CAWREGGTYEQYF	TGTGCCTGGAGGGAGGGAGGGACCTACGAGCAGTACTTC
.	.	TRBV7-9	TRBJ1-3	CASSPSYREVSGNTIYF	TGTGCCAGCAGCCCCTCATACAGGGAAGTCTCTGGAAACACCATATATTTT
.	.	TRBV7-9	TRBJ2-2	CASSATRGHGELFF	TGTGCCAGCAGCGCGACTAGGGGGCACGGGGAGCTGTTTTTT
.	.	TRBV5-1	TRBJ2-3	CASSLSAGGASTDTQYF	TGCGCCAGCAGCTTGTCGGCCGGAGGAGCTAGCACAGATACGCAGTATTTT
.	.	TRBV19	TRBJ1-1	CATQVLWGESEAFF	TGTGCCACTCAAGTGCTCTGGGGCGAGAGTGAAGCTTTCTTT
.	TRBD1	TRBV6-5	TRBJ1-1	CASTYRGDTEAFF	TGTGCCAGCACCTACAGGGGCGACACTGAAGCTTTCTTT
.	TRBD1	TRBV5-1	TRBJ1-3	CASSGGTDSGNTIYF	TGCGCCAGCAGCGGAGGGACAGACTCTGGAAACACCATATATTTT
medium-sized	TRBD2	TRBV6-1	TRBJ2-3	CASSEAGRGGLGTDTQYF	TGTGCCAGCAGTGAAGCAGGGAGAGGAGGACTAGGGACAGATACGCAGTATTTT
.	TRBD1	TRBV27	TRBJ1-4	CASRPVGTGYEKLFF	TGTGCCAGCAGACCCGTTGGGACAGGGTATGAAAAACTGTTTTTT
.	TRBD1	TRBV19	TRBJ1-1	CASSSGQGTTEAFF	TGTGCCAGTAGTTCGGGACAGGGTACCACTGAAGCTTTCTTT
few	TRBD1	TRBV5-1	TRBJ2-7	CASRWTGDYEQYF	TGCGCCAGCCGGTGGACAGGGGACTACGAGCAGTACTTC
.	.	TRBV29-1	TRBJ2-1	CSVDGGIQDEQFF	TGCAGCGTTGACGGCGGGATACAGGATGAGCAGTTCTTC
.	.	TRBV7-2	TRBJ2-3	CASSLLWSIDTQYF	TGTGCCAGCAGCTTATTATGGAGTATAGATACGCAGTATTTT
.	.	TRBV9	TRBJ1-2	CASSVGSYGYTF	TGTGCCAGCAGCGTAGGGAGCTATGGCTACACCTTC
.	TRBD1	TRBV10-2	TRBJ1-2	CASSDPTGGADGYTF	TGCGCCAGCAGTGACCCGACAGGGGGCGCGGACGGCTACACCTTC